This note documents a single TCR beta chain sequence. This sample was taken from a study of OX40 agonist ivuxolimab in advanced cancers. The repertoire was sequenced with immunoSEQ multiplex PCR; TCRdb's copy has only in-frame clones and lacks some. The sample shows around 46,000 clones, approximately 77% of them seen only once. The TCR sequence derives from an adult with an advanced solid tumor such as melanoma, head and neck, liver or kidney cancer. The input for sequencing was CD4+ or CD8+ T cells sorted from blood, taken in a trial of the OX40 agonist ivuxolimab.

CDR3 coding DNA: TGTGCCAGCTCACCCTCCAGAGCGGACGGGAACATTCAGTACTTC. Translation: CASSPSRADGNIQYF. This chain joins TRBV18 and TRBJ2-4; D might be TRBD2 (5 bases). The germline CDR1 and CDR2 sequences are KGHSH and LQKENI. The CDR3 runs to 15 residues. The V gene lost 3 bases and the J gene lost 7 bases, with 16 bases spanning the gap. The whole variable domain, remainder taken from reference TRBV18 and TRBJ2-4, is NAGVMQNPRHLVRRRGQEARLRCSPMKGHSHVYWYRQLPEEGLKFMVYLQKENIIDESGMPKERFSAEFPKEGPSILRIQQVVRGDSAAYFCASSPSRADGNIQYFGAGTRLSVL.